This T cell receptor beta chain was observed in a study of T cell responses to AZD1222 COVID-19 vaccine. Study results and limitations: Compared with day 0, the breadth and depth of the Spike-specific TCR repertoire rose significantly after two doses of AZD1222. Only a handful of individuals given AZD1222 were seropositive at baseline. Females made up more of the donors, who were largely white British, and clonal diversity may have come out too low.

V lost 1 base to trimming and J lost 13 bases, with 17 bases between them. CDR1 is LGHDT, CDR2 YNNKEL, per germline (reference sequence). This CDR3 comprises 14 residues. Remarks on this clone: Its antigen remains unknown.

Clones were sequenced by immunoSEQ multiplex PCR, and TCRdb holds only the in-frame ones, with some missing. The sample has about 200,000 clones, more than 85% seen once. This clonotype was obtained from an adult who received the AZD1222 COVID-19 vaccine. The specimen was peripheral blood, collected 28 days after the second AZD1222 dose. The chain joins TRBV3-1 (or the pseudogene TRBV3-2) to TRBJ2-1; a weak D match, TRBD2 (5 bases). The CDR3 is CASSQAGSAVAQFF. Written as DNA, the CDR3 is TGTGCCAGCAGCCAAGCGGGAAGCGCTGTAGCCCAGTTCTTC.